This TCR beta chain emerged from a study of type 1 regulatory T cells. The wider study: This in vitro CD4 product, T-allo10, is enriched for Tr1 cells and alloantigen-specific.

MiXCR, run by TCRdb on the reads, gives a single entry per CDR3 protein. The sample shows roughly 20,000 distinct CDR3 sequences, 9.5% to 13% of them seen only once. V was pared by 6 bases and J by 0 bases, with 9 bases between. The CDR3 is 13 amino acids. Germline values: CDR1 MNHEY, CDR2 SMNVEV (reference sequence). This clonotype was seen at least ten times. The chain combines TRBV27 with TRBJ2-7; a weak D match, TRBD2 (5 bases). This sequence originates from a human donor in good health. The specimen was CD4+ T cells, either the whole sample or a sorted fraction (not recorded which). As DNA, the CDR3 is TGTGCCAGCAGGGACTGGAGCTCCTACGAGCAGTACTTC. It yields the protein CASRDWSSYEQYF.